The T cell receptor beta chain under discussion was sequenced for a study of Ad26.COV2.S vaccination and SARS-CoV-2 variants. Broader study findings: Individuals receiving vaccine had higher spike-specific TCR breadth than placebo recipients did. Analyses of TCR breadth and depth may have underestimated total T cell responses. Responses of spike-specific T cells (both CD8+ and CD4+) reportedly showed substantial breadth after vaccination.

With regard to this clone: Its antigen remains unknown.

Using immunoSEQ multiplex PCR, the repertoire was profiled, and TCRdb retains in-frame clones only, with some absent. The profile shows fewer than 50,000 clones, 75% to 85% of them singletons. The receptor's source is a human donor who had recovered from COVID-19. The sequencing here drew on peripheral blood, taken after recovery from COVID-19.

The CDR3 loop is CAISYRDGYTF. Written as DNA, the CDR3 is TGTGCCATCAGTTACAGGGATGGCTACACCTTC. This rearrangement joins TRBV10-3 to TRBJ1-2, with D possibly matching TRBD1 (6 bases). The CDR3 sequence is 11 residues long. The germline gives CDR1 ENHRY, CDR2 SYGVKD. Between the trimmed V and J ends, which lost 5 bases and 6 bases, there was a span of 7 bases.